This note documents a single T cell receptor (beta chain) sequence. Per the original methods: The assay estimated nucleated cells by amplifying reference gene primers. Produced via immunoSEQ multiplex PCR; TCRdb's table is partial and in-frame only. For V, J and clone size, that table is used; D and trimming come from the DNA. The repertoire holds about 190,000 clones, with almost 90% as singletons. The data are from a study of blood T cell repertoires in COVID-19. Across the study: COVID-19 samples collected from the United States, Italy and Spain covered acute and convalescent phases. In each case, the material was cDNA or gDNA derived from T cells, B-cell-depleted T cells, or PBMCs.

This CDR3 region has 14 residues. Germline values: CDR1 SGHRS, CDR2 YFSETQ. V was trimmed by 0 bases and J by 3 bases, leaving 7 bases between them. The specimen sequenced was peripheral blood. The receptor was derived from a man aged 18 to 30 with active or convalescent COVID-19. The V call is TRBV5-1, the J call TRBJ1-3, with D possibly being TRBD1 (6 bases). For the CDR3, the DNA is TGCGCCAGCAGCTTGGCAGGGGTTGGAAACACCATATATTTT. Amino acid sequence: CASSLAGVGNTIYF. The full variable domain, with the rest looked up from reference TRBV5-1 and TRBJ1-3, is KAGVTQTPRYLIKTRGQQVTLSCSPISGHRSVSWYQQTPGQGLQFLFEYFSETQRNKGNFPGRFSGRQFSNSRSEMNVSTLELGDSALYLCASSLAGVGNTIYFGEGSWLTVV.